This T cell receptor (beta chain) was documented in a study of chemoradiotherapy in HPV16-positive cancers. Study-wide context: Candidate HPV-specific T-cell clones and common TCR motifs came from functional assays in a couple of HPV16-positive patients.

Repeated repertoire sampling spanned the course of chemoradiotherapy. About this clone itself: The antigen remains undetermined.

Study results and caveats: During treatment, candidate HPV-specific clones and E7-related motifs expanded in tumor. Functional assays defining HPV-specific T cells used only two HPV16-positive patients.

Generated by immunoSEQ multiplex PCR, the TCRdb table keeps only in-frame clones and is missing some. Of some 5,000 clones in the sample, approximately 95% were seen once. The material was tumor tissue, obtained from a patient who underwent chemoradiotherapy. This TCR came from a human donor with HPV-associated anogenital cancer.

The CDR3 sequence: CASRAVGVNEQYF. The DNA of the CDR3 is TGTGCCAGCAGAGCTGTCGGGGTAAACGAGCAGTACTTC. The chain carries TRBV25-1 and TRBJ2-7; tentatively, D is TRBD2 (5 bases). Germline V gene lookup returns CDR1 MGHDK and CDR2 SYGVNS. The ends were cut back, 6 bases at V and 5 bases at J, with 14 bases in the middle. The CDR3 has 13 residues.